This T cell receptor (beta chain) was identified during a study of cytomegalovirus exposure and HLA in healthy donors. Study-level findings and limits: Later on, an analysis tied under 20,000 TCR beta sequences to HLA alleles at 0.05 false discovery rate.

Germline V gene lookup returns CDR1 SEHNR and CDR2 FQNEAQ (reference sequence). Deletions cut 1 base from V and 2 bases from J, with 9 bases between. This CDR3 comprises 14 residues. Primers: 60 Vbeta forward and 13 Jbeta reverse. Produced via immunoSEQ multiplex PCR; TCRdb's table is partial and in-frame only. The sample lists around 180,000 clones, 75% to 85% occurring once. For this clone: What it binds is not known.

The material sequenced was PBMCs. This rearrangement joins TRBV7-9 to TRBJ2-7; the D gene is possibly TRBD2 (5 bases). The TCR was taken from a man between 25 and 39 years old in good health and CMV-seropositive. Here the CDR3 DNA reads TGTGCCAGCAGCTTAGAAATCGGGGCCTACGAGCAGTACTTC. Amino acids: CASSLEIGAYEQYF.